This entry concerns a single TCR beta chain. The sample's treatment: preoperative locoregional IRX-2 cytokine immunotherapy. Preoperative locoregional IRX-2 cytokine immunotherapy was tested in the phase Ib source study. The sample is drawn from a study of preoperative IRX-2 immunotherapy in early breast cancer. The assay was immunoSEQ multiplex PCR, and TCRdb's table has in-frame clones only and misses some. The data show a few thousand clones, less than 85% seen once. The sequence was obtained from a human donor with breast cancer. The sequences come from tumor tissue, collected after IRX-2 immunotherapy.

CDR3 DNA: TGTGCCAGCAGCCTAGGGACGGGAAAGGGGGGTACTGAAGCTTTCTTT. As protein: CASSLGTGKGGTEAFF. The chain carries TRBV11-3 and TRBJ1-1; D is possibly TRBD1 (6 bases). The CDR3 is 16 residues long. Between the trimmed V and J ends, which lost 5 bases and 5 bases, there was a span of 21 bases. Germline V gene lookup returns CDR1 SGHNT and CDR2 YENEEA.